The 32 T cell receptor beta chains listed next were all sequenced from one sample in a study of neoadjuvant anti-PD-1 for oral cavity cancer. TCRdb's table, derived via immunoSEQ multiplex PCR, lists solely in-frame clones and lacks some. This sample has 68,000 or so clones; approximately 85% occur once, and the top ten carry roughly 3.4%. As to time point: after neoadjuvant nivolumab, at surgical resection. The starting material was PBMCs, obtained after nivolumab (anti-PD-1) treatment. All receptors come from a person between 40 and 79 years old with oral cavity squamous cell carcinoma.

This chain links TRBV10-1 with TRBJ2-7, with 8 bases identical to TRBD1. The trim removed 3 bases at V and 8 bases at J, leaving 6 bases unmatched. The CDR3 runs 13 residues. Germline V gene data show CDR1 as WNHNN and CDR2 as SYGVQD (reference sequence). CDR3 amino acids: CASSEQGGGKQYF. As DNA, the CDR3 is TGCGCCAGCAGTGAACAGGGGGGAGGAAAGCAGTACTTC.

The chain combines TRBV10-1 with TRBJ2-3; D remains ambiguous. The CDR3 has 14 amino acids. V was cut by 4 bases and J by 2 bases, with 10 bases left in between. Germline CDR1 and CDR2: WNHNN and SYGVQD (reference sequence). CDR3 in DNA: TGCGCCAGCAGTGTCCTGGCCTCCACAGATACGCAGTATTTT. Translation: CASSVLASTDTQYF.

The chain joins TRBV5-1 to TRBJ2-6; 7 bases match TRBD1. J was trimmed by 1 base and V by 0 bases; bases with no gene match: 7. The CDR3 spans 18 residues. Germline CDR1 reads SGHRS; CDR2 reads YFSETQ. CDR3 sequence reads: CASSLEGARNSGANVLTF. The CDR3 DNA reads TGCGCCAGCAGCTTGGAGGGGGCCCGCAATTCTGGGGCCAACGTCCTGACTTTC.

The rearrangement links TRBV5-1 to TRBJ2-7; tentative D call: TRBD1 (5 bases). Germline V gives CDR1 SGHRS, CDR2 YFSETQ. Trimming stripped 4 bases from V and 6 bases from J, with 11 bases between. CDR3 length: 12 residues. For the CDR3, the DNA is TGCGCCAGCAGCGCCTCAGGGTTCGAGCAGTACTTC. It specifies CASSASGFEQYF.

This sequence joins TRBV18 and TRBJ2-2, with 13 bases identical to TRBD2. J gave up 3 bases and V 4 bases, and 2 bases lay outside the gene matches. The CDR3 contains 16 residues. Germline CDR1 reads KGHSH; CDR2 reads LQKENI. CDR3 residues: CASSLGLAGYTGELFF. The CDR3 DNA is TGTGCCAGCTCACTGGGACTAGCGGGGTACACCGGGGAGCTGTTTTTT. Using reference TRBV18 and TRBJ2-2 for the parts outside the CDR3, the full variable domain is NAGVMQNPRHLVRRRGQEARLRCSPMKGHSHVYWYRQLPEEGLKFMVYLQKENIIDESGMPKERFSAEFPKEGPSILRIQQVVRGDSAAYFCASSLGLAGYTGELFFGEGSRLTVL.

This clone was counted between two and nine times. The chain links TRBV2 to TRBJ2-7; 9 bases are a match to TRBD2. The V gene's germline CDR1 is SNHLY and CDR2 FYNNEI. V lost 2 bases, J lost 3 bases, and 2 bases stayed unmatched. CDR3 size: 14 residues. In DNA, the CDR3 is TGTGCCAGCAGTGAACGCGGGAGGGTCTACGAGCAGTACTTC. Protein: CASSERGRVYEQYF.

This chain joins TRBV10-3 and TRBJ2-2; tentative D call: TRBD1 (6 bases). The CDR3 has 13 residues. In germline, CDR1 is ENHRY, CDR2 SYGVKD. V dropped 2 bases and J dropped 6 bases, with 7 bases sitting between them. The CDR3 loop is CAISEGTPGELFF. CDR3 nucleotides: TGTGCCATCAGTGAGGGGACACCCGGGGAGCTGTTTTTT.

The chain carries TRBV5-1 and TRBJ2-6; 8 bases are a match to TRBD1. The CDR3 is made up of 16 amino acids. Trimming took 4 bases from V and 2 from J; bases not matched to a gene: 5. The V gene's germline CDR1 is SGHRS and CDR2 YFSETQ. The DNA of the CDR3 is TGCGCCAGCAGCCGGGAGACAGGGGCTGGGGCCAACGTCCTGACTTTC. Its protein product is CASSRETGAGANVLTF.

This clone has more than one count but fewer than ten. The CDR3 sequence is CASSYPGQPQHF. The DNA of the CDR3 is TGTGCCAGCAGTTACCCGGGACAGCCCCAGCATTTT. The V and J genes are TRBV6-5 and TRBJ1-5; D not resolved. This CDR3 has 12 amino acids. Trimming took off 2 bases at V and 7 bases at J, with 6 bases between the two ends. Germline V lookup: CDR1 MNHEY, CDR2 SVGAGI.

This rearrangement joins TRBV6-4 to TRBJ2-7; D might be TRBD1 (6 bases). In germline, CDR1 is MRHNA, CDR2 SNTAGT. This CDR3 has 17 amino acids. V gave up 6 bases and J gave up 1 base, with 22 bases separating them. CDR3 DNA sequence: TGTGCCAGCAGAAAGCTTCAGGGGAACTCAGAGTCCTACGAGCAGTACTTC. Translation gives CASRKLQGNSESYEQYF.

This clone was detected a few times. V is TRBV30 and J is TRBJ1-1; no reliable D call. V lost 2 bases to trimming and J lost 2 bases, with 15 bases between them. Germline lookup yields CDR1 GTSNPN and CDR2 SVGIG (reference sequence). The CDR3 covers 15 residues. The CDR3 spells CAWSSGVGRNTEAFF. The DNA of the CDR3 is TGTGCCTGGAGTAGCGGAGTCGGCCGCAACACTGAAGCTTTCTTT.

This chain links TRBV5-1 with TRBJ2-2; 9 bases line up with TRBD1. Germline lookup yields CDR1 SGHRS and CDR2 YFSETQ. This CDR3 is 17 amino acids long. After removal of 2 bases from V and 3 bases from J, the junction contained 8 bases not matched to a gene. The CDR3 sequence: CASSFLGTGQDTGELFF. The CDR3 nucleotides are TGCGCCAGCAGCTTTCTTGGGACAGGGCAGGACACCGGGGAGCTGTTTTTT. The full variable domain, in which reference TRBV5-1 and TRBJ2-2 provide the parts outside the CDR3, is KAGVTQTPRYLIKTRGQQVTLSCSPISGHRSVSWYQQTPGQGLQFLFEYFSETQRNKGNFPGRFSGRQFSNSRSEMNVSTLELGDSALYLCASSFLGTGQDTGELFFGEGSRLTVL.

This chain connects TRBV20-1 to TRBJ2-7, with D perhaps TRBD2 (5 bases). CDR3 length: 11 amino acids. Trimming pared 5 bases from V and 4 bases from J, leaving 9 bases between. Germline CDR1 DFQATT, CDR2 SNEGSKA (reference sequence). CDR3 nucleotide sequence: TGCAGTGCTTCGGAGGAATACGAGCAGTACTTC. Translated: CSASEEYEQYF.

The genes are TRBV28 and TRBJ2-6; D is uncertain. V dropped 2 bases and J dropped 3 bases, with 11 bases sitting between them. Looked up from germline, CDR1 is MDHEN and CDR2 is SYDVKM. CDR3 size: 16 residues. The chain's CDR3 is CASSLRQLSGANVLTF. The CDR3 coding sequence is TGTGCCAGCAGTTTAAGGCAGTTGAGTGGGGCCAACGTCCTGACTTTC.

This chain connects TRBV27 to TRBJ1-5; TRBD1 might be the D (6 bases). Germline V gene lookup returns CDR1 MNHEY and CDR2 SMNVEV (reference sequence). This CDR3 contains 15 residues. V lost 7 bases and J lost 5, with 18 bases in between. This CDR3 is CASKRGARGDQPQHF. In nucleotides, the CDR3 is TGTGCCAGCAAGCGGGGGGCGCGGGGGGATCAGCCCCAGCATTTT.

In nucleotides, the CDR3 is TGTGCCAGCAGTTCGCCCGCAGGGGTCGTCTATGGCTACACCTTC. Encoded protein: CASSSPAGVVYGYTF. This chain joins TRBV6-6 and TRBJ1-2; D may be TRBD1 (6 bases). The CDR3 is 15 amino acids. Trimming stripped 4 bases from V and 4 bases from J, with 16 bases between. In germline, CDR1 is MNHNY, CDR2 SVGAGI (reference sequence).

The chain recombines TRBV2 with TRBJ1-1; D ambiguous. From germline, CDR1 is SNHLY and CDR2 FYNNEI. This CDR3 comprises 16 residues. The V end was cut by 5 bases, the J end by 0 bases, with 16 bases between. DNA for the CDR3: TGTGCCAGCAGTCCTCTTCATGTGGAGGTGAACACTGAAGCTTTCTTT. It specifies CASSPLHVEVNTEAFF.

This rearrangement joins TRBV19 to TRBJ2-2; 7 bases are shared with TRBD2. The CDR3 sequence is 17 residues long. Looked up from germline, CDR1 is LNHDA and CDR2 is SQIVND (reference sequence). The V and J ends lost 0 bases and 6 bases, in that order; junction bases with no gene match: 10. CDR3 sequence (DNA): TGTGCCAGTAGTATAGAGGGGGGGACTTCCCTCGCCGGGGAGCTGTTTTTT. This encodes CASSIEGGTSLAGELFF.

The rearrangement joins TRBV28 to TRBJ2-2; D not resolved. V gave up 5 bases and J gave up 6 bases, with 34 bases separating them. The germline V gene has CDR1 MDHEN and CDR2 SYDVKM. CDR3 size: 21 residues. CDR3 coding DNA: TGTGCCAGCAGTCCCGCGGCCGGCAGTCAGCCTCTGAGAATAGGCCCCGGGGAGCTGTTTTTT. Its protein product is CASSPAAGSQPLRIGPGELFF. The whole variable domain, remainder taken from reference TRBV28 and TRBJ2-2, is DVKVTQSSRYLVKRTGEKVFLECVQDMDHENMFWYRQDPGLGLRLIYFSYDVKMKEKGDIPEGYSVSREKKERFSLILESASTNQTSMYLCASSPAAGSQPLRIGPGELFFGEGSRLTVL.

The CDR3 region is CASSLAGISQGAESGYTF. The CDR3, as DNA: TGTGCCAGCAGCTTAGCTGGTATATCACAGGGGGCGGAGAGTGGCTACACCTTC. The V gene is TRBV7-9, the J gene TRBJ1-2, with 9 bases aligning to TRBD1. The V gene end was trimmed by 0 bases and the J gene end by 7 bases; junction bases not matched to a gene: 15. The CDR3 is 18 amino acids. CDR1 is SEHNR, CDR2 FQNEAQ, per germline (reference sequence).

CDR3 sequence: CSASRTEAFF. As DNA, the CDR3 is TGCAGTGCGAGTCGGACTGAAGCTTTCTTT. The rearrangement joins TRBV20-1 to TRBJ1-1; D unresolved. The CDR3 is 10 residues long. Germline CDR1 reads DFQATT; CDR2 reads SNEGSKA (reference sequence). V was cut by 6 bases and J by 5 bases, with 7 bases left in between.

This rearrangement joins TRBV5-1 to TRBJ2-5, with 9 bases matching TRBD1. Germline CDR1 reads SGHRS; CDR2 reads YFSETQ. The CDR3 length is 16 residues. V dropped 2 bases and J dropped 0; count of bases not matched to a gene: 5. This CDR3 is CASSLLGQGNQETQYF. CDR3 bases: TGCGCCAGCAGCTTACTGGGACAGGGAAACCAAGAGACCCAGTACTTC.

The gene calls are TRBV30 and TRBJ1-4; weak D call: TRBD1 (6 bases). Germline CDR1 GTSNPN, CDR2 SVGIG (reference sequence). The CDR3 totals 14 residues. V was trimmed by 5 bases and J by 5 bases, leaving 15 bases between them. The CDR3, as DNA: TGTGCCTGGCAGAAATCACAGGGAAATGAAAAACTGTTTTTT. Protein: CAWQKSQGNEKLFF.

V usage is TRBV19 and J usage is TRBJ2-1; 12 nucleotides line up with TRBD2. This CDR3 comprises 15 residues. Germline loops: CDR1 LNHDA, CDR2 SQIVND (reference sequence). The junction had 8 bases not matched to a gene; V was cut back by 6 bases and J by 8 bases. The CDR3 region is CASSHLAGGIYEQFF. DNA of the CDR3: TGTGCCAGTAGCCATCTAGCGGGAGGGATCTATGAGCAGTTCTTC.

This chain connects TRBV28 to TRBJ1-5, with TRBD1 identical over 8 bases. The CDR3 has 14 amino acids. Trimming at V came to 8 bases and at J to 3 bases, leaving 6 bases not matched to a gene. Per germline, CDR1 MDHEN and CDR2 SYDVKM. The CDR3 bases are TGTGCCAGCTTCGGACAGGGATCCAATCAGCCCCAGCATTTT. It is translated as CASFGQGSNQPQHF.

V and J are TRBV1 and TRBJ2-5. TRBV1 constitutes a pseudogene. This CDR3 contains 10 residues. CDR3 loop: CTSSRETQYF. The CDR3 region has the DNA TGCACCAGCAGCCGGGAGACCCAGTACTTC.

A single count supports this clone. V and J are TRBV10-3 and TRBJ1-5, with D perhaps matching TRBD1 (5 bases). The CDR3 consists of 12 residues. The germline CDR1 and CDR2 sequences are ENHRY and SYGVKD. The CDR3 protein is CAIGQPQGPQHF. The CDR3 coding sequence is TGTGCGATAGGGCAACCGCAGGGGCCCCAGCATTTT.

This sequence joins TRBV2 and TRBJ2-7; 8 positions agree with TRBD1. The germline CDR1 and CDR2 sequences are SNHLY and FYNNEI. J lost 0 bases, V lost 3 bases, and 4 bases had no gene match. The CDR3 has 15 residues. As DNA, the CDR3 is TGTGCCAGCAGTGACCGGGACAGGAGCTCCTACGAGCAGTACTTC. It codes for CASSDRDRSSYEQYF.

V is TRBV2 and J is TRBJ2-1, with D unclear. The CDR3 is made up of 10 amino acids. V lost 4 bases and J 10 bases, leaving 5 bases between the germline ends. Germline assignment: CDR1 SNHLY and CDR2 FYNNEI. The CDR3 reads CASSVTEQFF. CDR3 sequence (DNA): TGTGCCAGCAGTGTCACAGAGCAGTTCTTC.

V is TRBV5-4 and J is TRBJ1-1; the D is unclear. The CDR3 runs 13 residues. The V and J ends lost 4 bases and 4 bases respectively, with 11 bases between them. The germline gives CDR1 SGHNT, CDR2 YYREEE (reference sequence). For the CDR3, the DNA is TGTGCCAGCAGCCTCGATGCGGGCACTGAAGCTTTCTTT. Translation: CASSLDAGTEAFF.

The rearrangement uses TRBV21-1 and TRBJ2-1; the listed D gene, TRBD1, was not tested against the DNA. TRBV21-1 counts as a pseudogene. CDR3 size: 13 residues. CDR3 in DNA: TGTGCCAGCAGTCATAACAGGGACAATGAGCAGTTCTTC. It translates to CASSHNRDNEQFF.

The V and J genes are TRBV10-1 and TRBJ2-5, with 8 positions matching TRBD2. With V trimmed by 2 bases and J by 5 bases, 10 bases remained unmatched. CDR1 and CDR2 (germline): WNHNN, SYGVQD (reference sequence). There are 16 residues in the CDR3. The CDR3 DNA reads TGCGCCAGCAGTGAGCCAAAAGCGGGAGCACCGGAGACCCAGTACTTC. Amino acid sequence: CASSEPKAGAPETQYF.